A selection of T cell receptor beta chains follows, all from one sample in a study of T-cell memory formation after mild COVID-19. From the 5' RACE reads, TCRdb called clonotypes with MiXCR, one entry per CDR3 protein. Among roughly 260,000 distinct CDR3 sequences listed, about a sixth were seen once. The sample consisted of PBMCs or a T cell subset sorted from them (not recorded which). The receptors derive from a man younger than 30 who had mild COVID-19 (a few samples of this study predate the infection). Cell type and time point are not known. Each CDR3 is given with its conserved first and last residue. Each record gives: V gene, CDR3 length, J gene, D gene, clone size, CDR3 protein, CDR3 DNA. The D gene is left open where the match is weak. The size of a clone is reported for some rows only, either as once, few or many, or as a class for expanded clones.

v_call: TRBV6-5; cdr3_length: 14; j_call: TRBJ1-4; d_call: .; clone_size: .; cdr3_aa: CASSYLGTNEKLFF; cdr3_nt: TGTGCCAGCAGTTACCTGGGGACTAATGAAAAACTGTTTTTT
v_call: TRBV4-3; cdr3_length: 16; j_call: TRBJ1-1; d_call: .; clone_size: .; cdr3_aa: CASSQEAGRLGAEAFF; cdr3_nt: TGCGCCAGCAGCCAAGAGGCCGGTCGTTTAGGGGCTGAAGCTTTCTTT
v_call: TRBV12-3/TRBV12-4; cdr3_length: 15; j_call: TRBJ2-3; d_call: TRBD2; clone_size: many; cdr3_aa: CASSQGGRAPDTQYF; cdr3_nt: TGTGCCAGCAGTCAAGGCGGGAGGGCGCCAGATACGCAGTATTTT
v_call: TRBV21-1; cdr3_length: 9; j_call: TRBJ1-2; d_call: .; clone_size: .; cdr3_aa: CATCYGYTF; cdr3_nt: TGTGCCACTTGCTATGGCTACACCTTC
v_call: TRBV5-4; cdr3_length: 15; j_call: TRBJ2-7; d_call: TRBD2; clone_size: few; cdr3_aa: CASSFDPSGGVEQYF; cdr3_nt: TGTGCCAGCAGCTTTGACCCATCGGGGGGGGTCGAGCAGTACTTC
v_call: TRBV3-1; cdr3_length: 15; j_call: TRBJ2-3; d_call: TRBD2; clone_size: .; cdr3_aa: CASSQVSGGGNTQYF; cdr3_nt: TGTGCCAGCAGCCAAGTTAGCGGGGGCGGAAATACGCAGTATTTT
v_call: TRBV7-3; cdr3_length: 13; j_call: TRBJ1-2; d_call: .; clone_size: .; cdr3_aa: CASSSGRGGGYTF; cdr3_nt: TGTGCCAGCAGCTCCGGCAGAGGGGGGGGCTACACCTTC
v_call: TRBV28; cdr3_length: 15; j_call: TRBJ2-3; d_call: .; clone_size: .; cdr3_aa: CASSFGGVRADTQYF; cdr3_nt: TGTGCCAGCAGTTTTGGAGGAGTGAGGGCAGATACGCAGTATTTT
v_call: TRBV4-1; cdr3_length: 16; j_call: TRBJ2-4; d_call: TRBD2; clone_size: .; cdr3_aa: CASSHRAGLAKNIQYF; cdr3_nt: TGCGCCAGCAGCCACCGAGCGGGACTAGCCAAAAACATTCAGTACTTC
v_call: TRBV6-6; cdr3_length: 13; j_call: TRBJ2-7; d_call: .; clone_size: .; cdr3_aa: CASSWTVSYEQYF; cdr3_nt: TGTGCCAGCAGTTGGACAGTTTCCTACGAGCAGTACTTC
v_call: TRBV4-1; cdr3_length: 16; j_call: TRBJ2-6; d_call: .; clone_size: many; cdr3_aa: CASSQGFRSGANVLTF; cdr3_nt: TGCGCCAGCAGCCAAGGTTTCCGCTCTGGGGCCAACGTCCTGACTTTC
v_call: TRBV5-1; cdr3_length: 15; j_call: TRBJ1-1; d_call: .; clone_size: few; cdr3_aa: CASSLWPGEATEAFF; cdr3_nt: TGCGCCAGCAGCTTGTGGCCAGGGGAGGCCACTGAAGCTTTCTTT
v_call: TRBV3-1; cdr3_length: 12; j_call: TRBJ2-3; d_call: .; clone_size: few; cdr3_aa: CASSQGSTPQYF; cdr3_nt: TGTGCCAGCAGCCAAGGGTCCACCCCGCAGTATTTT
v_call: TRBV5-5; cdr3_length: 15; j_call: TRBJ2-7; d_call: TRBD1; clone_size: .; cdr3_aa: CASSLEGGAVGEQYF; cdr3_nt: TGTGCCAGCAGCTTGGAAGGGGGCGCCGTTGGGGAGCAGTACTTC
v_call: TRBV5-1; cdr3_length: 18; j_call: TRBJ2-6; d_call: TRBD1; clone_size: few; cdr3_aa: CASAYRGQGSSGANVLTF; cdr3_nt: TGCGCCAGCGCCTATAGGGGACAGGGATCGTCTGGGGCCAACGTCCTGACTTTC
v_call: TRBV5-1; cdr3_length: 14; j_call: TRBJ1-4; d_call: TRBD1; clone_size: .; cdr3_aa: CASSLEAGQGKLFF; cdr3_nt: TGCGCCAGCAGCTTGGAGGCGGGACAGGGAAAACTGTTTTTT
v_call: TRBV6-5; cdr3_length: 14; j_call: TRBJ1-1; d_call: .; clone_size: .; cdr3_aa: CASSYGGGKTEAFF; cdr3_nt: TGTGCCAGCAGTTACGGCGGGGGAAAGACTGAAGCTTTCTTT
v_call: TRBV4-3; cdr3_length: 13; j_call: TRBJ1-5; d_call: .; clone_size: .; cdr3_aa: CASSQGKSQPQHF; cdr3_nt: TGCGCCAGCAGCCAAGGCAAAAGTCAGCCCCAGCATTTT
v_call: TRBV5-1; cdr3_length: 14; j_call: TRBJ2-7; d_call: .; clone_size: many; cdr3_aa: CASSLSGYSYEQYF; cdr3_nt: TGCGCCAGCAGCTTGAGTGGTTACTCCTACGAGCAGTACTTC
v_call: TRBV12-3/TRBV12-4; cdr3_length: 15; j_call: TRBJ1-1; d_call: .; clone_size: many; cdr3_aa: CASSSQEGMNTEAFF; cdr3_nt: TGTGCCAGCAGTAGTCAGGAGGGCATGAACACTGAAGCTTTCTTT
v_call: TRBV12-3/TRBV12-4; cdr3_length: 12; j_call: TRBJ1-5; d_call: .; clone_size: few; cdr3_aa: CASHRAGQPQHF; cdr3_nt: TGTGCCAGTCACAGGGCGGGTCAGCCCCAGCATTTT
v_call: TRBV7-2; cdr3_length: 14; j_call: TRBJ2-7; d_call: TRBD1; clone_size: many; cdr3_aa: CASSSDRVSYEQYF; cdr3_nt: TGTGCCAGCAGCTCCGACAGGGTCTCCTACGAGCAGTACTTC
v_call: TRBV9; cdr3_length: 13; j_call: TRBJ1-2; d_call: .; clone_size: few; cdr3_aa: CASSADVRWGYTF; cdr3_nt: TGTGCCAGCAGCGCGGACGTCCGTTGGGGCTACACCTTC
v_call: TRBV4-3; cdr3_length: 16; j_call: TRBJ2-7; d_call: TRBD1; clone_size: .; cdr3_aa: CASSPSHGTGPDEQYF; cdr3_nt: TGCGCCAGCAGCCCCTCTCACGGGACAGGGCCTGACGAGCAGTACTTC
v_call: TRBV4-3; cdr3_length: 14; j_call: TRBJ2-5; d_call: .; clone_size: few; cdr3_aa: CASSQRGARETQYF; cdr3_nt: TGCGCCAGCAGTCAAAGGGGGGCTAGAGAGACCCAGTACTTC
v_call: TRBV5-1; cdr3_length: 16; j_call: TRBJ2-5; d_call: TRBD2; clone_size: few; cdr3_aa: CASSPRRDGLGETQYF; cdr3_nt: TGCGCCAGCAGCCCACGGCGGGACGGACTAGGAGAGACCCAGTACTTC
v_call: TRBV5-1; cdr3_length: 14; j_call: TRBJ1-4; d_call: .; clone_size: many; cdr3_aa: CASSPGGLNEKLFF; cdr3_nt: TGCGCCAGCAGCCCGGGGGGACTTAATGAAAAACTGTTTTTT
v_call: TRBV20-1; cdr3_length: 13; j_call: TRBJ1-5; d_call: TRBD1; clone_size: .; cdr3_aa: CSAGRGADQPQHF; cdr3_nt: TGCAGTGCTGGCAGGGGGGCAGATCAGCCCCAGCATTTT
v_call: TRBV11-2; cdr3_length: 12; j_call: TRBJ2-3; d_call: .; clone_size: few; cdr3_aa: CASSWIPDTQYF; cdr3_nt: TGTGCCAGCAGCTGGATCCCAGATACGCAGTATTTT
v_call: TRBV5-1; cdr3_length: 15; j_call: TRBJ2-5; d_call: .; clone_size: many; cdr3_aa: CASSLVPGGVETQYF; cdr3_nt: TGCGCCAGCAGCTTGGTTCCCGGGGGAGTGGAGACCCAGTACTTC
v_call: TRBV27; cdr3_length: 14; j_call: TRBJ2-5; d_call: TRBD2; clone_size: few; cdr3_aa: CASSSGGAEETQYF; cdr3_nt: TGTGCCAGCAGTAGCGGGGGGGCCGAGGAGACCCAGTACTTC
v_call: TRBV5-1; cdr3_length: 11; j_call: TRBJ2-1; d_call: .; clone_size: .; cdr3_aa: CASGNYNEQFF; cdr3_nt: TGCGCCAGCGGGAATTACAATGAGCAGTTCTTC
v_call: TRBV20-1; cdr3_length: 13; j_call: TRBJ1-2; d_call: .; clone_size: .; cdr3_aa: CSGGGSANYGYTF; cdr3_nt: TGCAGTGGGGGGGGCTCCGCTAACTATGGCTACACCTTC
v_call: TRBV13; cdr3_length: 14; j_call: TRBJ1-4; d_call: TRBD1; clone_size: few; cdr3_aa: CASSPGQRNEKLFF; cdr3_nt: TGTGCCAGCAGCCCGGGACAGCGTAATGAAAAACTGTTTTTT
v_call: TRBV29-1; cdr3_length: 16; j_call: TRBJ2-6; d_call: .; clone_size: .; cdr3_aa: CSVEVGGSSGANVLTF; cdr3_nt: TGCAGCGTTGAAGTAGGGGGGTCCTCTGGGGCCAACGTCCTGACTTTC
v_call: TRBV7-2; cdr3_length: 16; j_call: TRBJ1-5; d_call: TRBD1; clone_size: few; cdr3_aa: CASSLRTGGLNQPQHF; cdr3_nt: TGTGCCAGCAGCTTAAGGACAGGGGGCCTGAATCAGCCCCAGCATTTT
v_call: TRBV20-1; cdr3_length: 15; j_call: TRBJ2-7; d_call: .; clone_size: .; cdr3_aa: CSARGRNAHPYEQYF; cdr3_nt: TGCAGTGCTAGAGGGAGGAATGCCCATCCCTACGAGCAGTACTTC
v_call: TRBV10-3; cdr3_length: 13; j_call: TRBJ1-5; d_call: .; clone_size: few; cdr3_aa: CAISQNEREAQHF; cdr3_nt: TGTGCCATCAGTCAGAACGAAAGGGAGGCCCAGCATTTT
v_call: TRBV6-5; cdr3_length: 15; j_call: TRBJ1-3; d_call: TRBD1; clone_size: .; cdr3_aa: CASSYSGQGVNTIYF; cdr3_nt: TGTGCCAGCAGTTACTCGGGACAGGGAGTAAACACCATATATTTT
v_call: TRBV3-1; cdr3_length: 14; j_call: TRBJ2-1; d_call: .; clone_size: many; cdr3_aa: CASSQDTREHEQFF; cdr3_nt: TGTGCCAGCAGCCAAGATACTAGGGAACATGAGCAGTTCTTC
v_call: TRBV27; cdr3_length: 17; j_call: TRBJ2-4; d_call: TRBD1; clone_size: .; cdr3_aa: CASSPRTGVIAKNIQYF; cdr3_nt: TGTGCCAGCAGTCCTCGGACAGGGGTTATAGCCAAAAACATTCAGTACTTC
v_call: TRBV12-3/TRBV12-4; cdr3_length: 15; j_call: TRBJ2-3; d_call: TRBD1; clone_size: .; cdr3_aa: CASTRDRGGPDTQYF; cdr3_nt: TGTGCCAGCACCCGGGACAGGGGGGGCCCAGATACGCAGTATTTT
v_call: TRBV4-3; cdr3_length: 15; j_call: TRBJ1-4; d_call: .; clone_size: few; cdr3_aa: CARSQEGGKNEKLFF; cdr3_nt: TGCGCCAGAAGCCAAGAAGGGGGGAAGAATGAAAAACTGTTTTTT
v_call: TRBV7-2; cdr3_length: 12; j_call: TRBJ2-3; d_call: .; clone_size: .; cdr3_aa: CASSGSGVTQYF; cdr3_nt: TGTGCCAGCAGCGGGTCCGGCGTCACGCAGTATTTT
v_call: TRBV12-3/TRBV12-4; cdr3_length: 13; j_call: TRBJ1-5; d_call: .; clone_size: few; cdr3_aa: CASRKGEVQPQHF; cdr3_nt: TGTGCCAGCAGAAAGGGGGAGGTCCAGCCCCAGCATTTT
v_call: TRBV20-1; cdr3_length: 14; j_call: TRBJ1-6; d_call: TRBD1; clone_size: .; cdr3_aa: CSARVTGPNSPLHF; cdr3_nt: TGCAGTGCTAGAGTGACAGGGCCAAATTCACCCCTCCACTTT
v_call: TRBV15; cdr3_length: 16; j_call: TRBJ2-2; d_call: .; clone_size: .; cdr3_aa: CATSRGGIANTGELFF; cdr3_nt: TGTGCCACCAGCAGAGGGGGAATAGCGAACACCGGGGAGCTGTTTTTT
v_call: TRBV5-1; cdr3_length: 12; j_call: TRBJ2-3; d_call: .; clone_size: .; cdr3_aa: CASGLEGNTQYF; cdr3_nt: TGCGCCAGCGGGCTAGAGGGTAATACGCAGTATTTT
v_call: TRBV5-4; cdr3_length: 15; j_call: TRBJ2-1; d_call: .; clone_size: few; cdr3_aa: CASSSRGTSYNEQFF; cdr3_nt: TGTGCCAGCAGCAGCAGGGGAACCTCCTACAATGAGCAGTTCTTC
v_call: TRBV5-4; cdr3_length: 16; j_call: TRBJ2-5; d_call: TRBD1; clone_size: .; cdr3_aa: CASSTFTGGREETQYF; cdr3_nt: TGTGCCAGCAGCACCTTTACAGGGGGCCGAGAAGAGACCCAGTACTTC
v_call: TRBV12-5; cdr3_length: 16; j_call: TRBJ2-7; d_call: TRBD1; clone_size: few; cdr3_aa: CASGRHWGDRGNEQYF; cdr3_nt: TGTGCTAGTGGTCGACATTGGGGAGACAGGGGGAACGAGCAGTACTTC
v_call: TRBV4-1; cdr3_length: 13; j_call: TRBJ2-5; d_call: .; clone_size: many; cdr3_aa: CASSQVPRETQYF; cdr3_nt: TGCGCCAGCAGCCAAGTTCCCAGGGAGACCCAGTACTTC
v_call: TRBV5-5; cdr3_length: 12; j_call: TRBJ2-3; d_call: .; clone_size: few; cdr3_aa: CASSLERDTQYF; cdr3_nt: TGTGCCAGCAGCTTGGAACGGGATACGCAGTATTTT